This T cell receptor (beta chain) is drawn from a study of T cells in Graves' hyperthyroidism and ophthalmopathy. On the study more broadly: At the time of initial diagnosis and before any treatment, peripheral blood was collected. Broader study findings: Most thyroid-expanded clonotypes above 0.001 were also found in blood.

Per the germline V gene, CDR1 is SEHNR and CDR2 is FQNEAQ (reference sequence). The CDR3 runs 16 residues. Trimming took 5 bases from V and 5 from J; bases not matched to a gene: 8. RNA transcripts served as the template for amplifying TCR beta CDR3 regions. Using the HTBI primer set, a first-round RT-PCR was run on the TCR CDR3. Using its own MiXCR run on the multiplex PCR reads, TCRdb lists one record per CDR3 protein. Counted here are around 570,000 distinct CDR3 sequences, approximately 20% occurring once; the ten biggest clones make up 47%. Uncontrolled infection, other autoimmune disease, pregnancy or lactation excluded patients. Clinical symptoms, serum thyroxine and TRAb, thyroid ultrasound and orbital computed tomography were used for the diagnoses. This clonotype was observed at least ten times. The antigen remains undetermined.

Sequences were obtained from blood. The receptor was isolated from a man aged 40-49 years with Graves' ophthalmopathy. This rearrangement joins TRBV7-9 to TRBJ2-2; 10 bases match TRBD1. The CDR3 loop is CASSPPDRGFTGELFF. The CDR3 DNA follows: TGTGCCAGCAGCCCCCCGGACAGGGGGTTTACCGGGGAGCTGTTTTTT.